This is a list of T cell receptor beta chains from one sample in a study of cytomegalovirus exposure and HLA in healthy donors. Assay used: immunoSEQ multiplex PCR; TCRdb lists only in-frame clones, some missing. The sample has over 100,000 clones, 55% to 80% seen once. The sequenced material came from PBMCs. The receptors were gathered from a woman aged 40 to 50 in good health and CMV-seronegative. The CDR3 runs from the conserved cysteine through the conserved F or W.

TRBV10-2 | CASSQRAVADTQYF
TRBV4-1 | CASSQWGPNNNEQFF
TRBV12-5 | CASGLLGVDTEAFF
TRBV19 | CASRAGRMNTEAFF
TRBV11-2 | CASSRGTASTDTQYF
TRBV19 | CASSREETQYF
TRBV14 | CASSRGQRGYTF
TRBV28 | CASSGDREYTGNTIYF
TRBV7-3 | CASSEGANTEAFF
TRBV29-1 | CSVRDWRAGERTDTQYF
TRBV5-4 | CASSLGQLNTDTQYF
TRBV5-1 | CASSGGTASTDTQYF
TRBV7-3 | CASSSTSGGRNEQFF
TRBV20-1 | CRVGLANGYTF
TRBV7-2 | CASSLAGTGVHEQYF
TRBV6-5 | CASSRGRGTEAFF
TRBV11-2 | CASSSSPGNTIYF
TRBV6-5 | CASRRTGGGMRGYTF
TRBV29-1 | CSVGGQGGNGYTF
TRBV27 | CASSLVHDSGANVLTF
TRBV6-1 | CARKKREAFF
TRBV7-9 | CASSLPGGQTIYGYTF
TRBV6-5 | CASSFLRENTEAFF
TRBV5-1 | CASSLDGTGIEAFF
TRBV12-5 | CASGSPGTGNTIYF
TRBV11-2 | CASSRTVGGTEAFF
TRBV7-9 | CASSLGTGNTEAFF